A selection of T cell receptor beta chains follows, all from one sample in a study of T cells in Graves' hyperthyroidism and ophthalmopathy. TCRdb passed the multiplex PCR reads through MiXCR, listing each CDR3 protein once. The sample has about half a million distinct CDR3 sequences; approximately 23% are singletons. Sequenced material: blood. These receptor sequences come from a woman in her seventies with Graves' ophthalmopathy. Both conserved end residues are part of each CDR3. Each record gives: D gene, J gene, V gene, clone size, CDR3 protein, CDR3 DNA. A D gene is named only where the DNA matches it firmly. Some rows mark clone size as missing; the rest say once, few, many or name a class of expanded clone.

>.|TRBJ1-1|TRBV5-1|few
CASSNQGLDTEAFF
TGCGCCAGCAGCAACCAGGGGTTGGACACTGAAGCTTTCTTT
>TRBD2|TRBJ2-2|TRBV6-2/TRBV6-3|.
CASSRLAGVIGELFF
TGTGCCAGCAGCAGACTAGCGGGAGTTATCGGGGAGCTGTTTTTT
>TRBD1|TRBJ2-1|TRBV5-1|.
CASSWGQGGSDEQFF
TGCGCCAGCAGCTGGGGACAGGGGGGTTCGGATGAGCAGTTCTTC
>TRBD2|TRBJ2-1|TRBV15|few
CATSKTTSGGPYNEQFF
TGTGCCACCAGCAAAACGACTAGCGGAGGACCCTACAATGAGCAGTTCTTC
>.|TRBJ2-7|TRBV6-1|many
CASSNVYEQYF
TGTGCCAGCAGCAACGTCTACGAGCAGTACTTC
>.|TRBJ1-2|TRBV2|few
CASSLGRSGYTF
TGTGCCAGCAGCCTAGGGCGGTCAGGCTACACCTTC
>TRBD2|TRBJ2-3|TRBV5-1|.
CASSFQPSGLRTDTQYF
TGCGCCAGCAGCTTTCAGCCTAGCGGTCTCCGCACAGATACGCAGTATTTT
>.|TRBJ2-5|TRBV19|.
CASRGYHPGETQYF
TGTGCCAGTAGGGGTTACCATCCCGGAGAGACCCAGTACTTC
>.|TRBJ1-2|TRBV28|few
CASSFGDTFYGYTF
TGTGCCAGCAGTTTTGGGGACACATTCTATGGCTACACCTTC
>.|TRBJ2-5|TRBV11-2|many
CASSLEPRAETQYF
TGTGCCAGCAGCTTAGAACCGCGGGCGGAGACCCAGTACTTC
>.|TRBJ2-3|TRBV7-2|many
CASSPRVGTQYF
TGTGCCAGCAGCCCCCGAGTCGGGACGCAGTATTTT
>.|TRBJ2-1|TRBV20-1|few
CSARSSYHNEQFF
TGCAGTGCTAGGTCTAGCTACCACAATGAGCAGTTCTTC
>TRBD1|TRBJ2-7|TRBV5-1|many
CASSLGTAAYEQYF
TGCGCCAGCAGCCTCGGGACAGCGGCCTACGAGCAGTACTTC
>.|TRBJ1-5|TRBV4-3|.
CASSQLYRDRNQPQHF
TGCGCCAGCAGCCAGCTGTACCGGGACCGCAATCAGCCCCAGCATTTT
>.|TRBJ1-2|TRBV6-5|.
CASSYTLGQILKDYGYTF
TGTGCCAGCAGTTACACTCTAGGTCAGATCCTTAAGGACTATGGCTACACCTTC
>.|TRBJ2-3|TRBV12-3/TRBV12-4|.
CASSSTNSGRDTQYF
TGTGCCAGCAGTTCAACCAACTCAGGCCGGGATACGCAGTATTTT
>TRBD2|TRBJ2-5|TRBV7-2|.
CASSRGSGGQETQYF
TGTGCCAGCAGCCGAGGGAGCGGGGGACAAGAGACCCAGTACTTC
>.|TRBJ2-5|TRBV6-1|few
CASQGETQYF
TGTGCCAGCCAGGGAGAGACCCAGTACTTC
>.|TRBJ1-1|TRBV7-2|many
CATRRGGNTEAFF
TGTGCCACCCGAAGAGGGGGGAACACTGAAGCTTTCTTT
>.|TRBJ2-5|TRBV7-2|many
CASSLSSPGTATQYF
TGTGCCAGCAGCTTAAGCTCCCCCGGGACGGCTACCCAGTACTTC
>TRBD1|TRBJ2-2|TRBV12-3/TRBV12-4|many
CASSQRQGLNTGELFF
TGTGCCAGCAGTCAGAGACAGGGGCTGAATACCGGGGAGCTGTTTTTT
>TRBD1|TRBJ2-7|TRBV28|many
CASSSQGIQQYF
TGTGCCAGCAGCTCACAGGGGATTCAGCAGTACTTC
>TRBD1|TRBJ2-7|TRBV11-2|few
CASSLEWGTGRYEQYF
TGTGCCAGCAGCTTAGAGTGGGGGACAGGGCGGTACGAGCAGTACTTC
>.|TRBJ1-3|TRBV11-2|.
CASSLNPSGNTIYF
TGTGCCAGCAGCTTAAACCCCTCTGGAAACACCATATATTTT
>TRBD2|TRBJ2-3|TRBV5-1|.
CASSQISGGTDTQYF
TGCGCCAGCAGCCAAATCAGCGGGGGAACAGATACGCAGTATTTT
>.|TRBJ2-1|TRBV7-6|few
CASSLAGLAVQFF
TGTGCCAGCAGCTTAGCGGGACTCGCGGTGCAGTTCTTC
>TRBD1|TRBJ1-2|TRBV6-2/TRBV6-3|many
CASSYSGTANYGYTF
TGTGCCAGCAGTTACTCCGGGACAGCTAACTATGGCTACACCTTC
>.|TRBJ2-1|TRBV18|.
CASSPPNEVERLGNEQFF
TGTGCCAGCTCACCTCCCAACGAAGTCGAGAGGTTAGGCAATGAGCAGTTCTTC
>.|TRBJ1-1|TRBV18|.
CASSPAGGRNTEAFF
TGTGCCAGCTCACCCGCTGGGGGAAGGAACACTGAAGCTTTCTTT
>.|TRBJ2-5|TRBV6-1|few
CASSPRGPPGTQYF
TGTGCCAGCAGTCCCCGGGGTCCCCCGGGAACCCAGTACTTC
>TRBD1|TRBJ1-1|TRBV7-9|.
CASSTHRGRRENTEAFF
TGTGCCAGCAGCACCCACAGGGGGCGTCGTGAGAACACTGAAGCTTTCTTT
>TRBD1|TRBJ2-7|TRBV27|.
CASRPGQGAYEQYF
TGTGCCAGCAGACCCGGACAGGGGGCCTACGAGCAGTACTTC
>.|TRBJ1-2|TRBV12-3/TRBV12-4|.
CASSTGFGYTF
TGTGCCAGCAGTACAGGGTTTGGCTACACCTTC